This T cell receptor (beta chain) was captured by sequencing in a study of cytomegalovirus exposure and HLA in healthy donors. At the level of the study: The 666 first-cohort repertoires shared a platform with the 120 or so validation repertoires, as reported in a later analysis.

The CDR3 is made up of 14 amino acids. CDR1 MDHEN and CDR2 SYDVKM come from the germline V gene. The V gene lost 6 bases and the J gene lost 2 bases, with 11 bases spanning the gap. General study findings and limits: As was reported, the classifier diagnosed cytomegalovirus status with high specificity and sensitivity. As confirmed in vitro, a few CMV-associated chains were specific for CMV antigens. The investigators catalogued 150 to 200 TCR beta chains as cytomegalovirus-associated.

The repertoire was sequenced with immunoSEQ multiplex PCR; TCRdb's copy has only in-frame clones and lacks some. This table holds over 250,000 clones, 87% found once. Points on this clone: What it recognizes is unknown.

The sequence was collected from a woman aged 25 to 39 in good health and CMV-seropositive. Sequenced: PBMCs. V is TRBV28 and J is TRBJ1-5; D remains ambiguous. The CDR3 reads CASSSGSRNQPQHF. In DNA form, the CDR3 reads TGTGCCAGCAGCTCCGGGAGCCGCAATCAGCCCCAGCATTTT.